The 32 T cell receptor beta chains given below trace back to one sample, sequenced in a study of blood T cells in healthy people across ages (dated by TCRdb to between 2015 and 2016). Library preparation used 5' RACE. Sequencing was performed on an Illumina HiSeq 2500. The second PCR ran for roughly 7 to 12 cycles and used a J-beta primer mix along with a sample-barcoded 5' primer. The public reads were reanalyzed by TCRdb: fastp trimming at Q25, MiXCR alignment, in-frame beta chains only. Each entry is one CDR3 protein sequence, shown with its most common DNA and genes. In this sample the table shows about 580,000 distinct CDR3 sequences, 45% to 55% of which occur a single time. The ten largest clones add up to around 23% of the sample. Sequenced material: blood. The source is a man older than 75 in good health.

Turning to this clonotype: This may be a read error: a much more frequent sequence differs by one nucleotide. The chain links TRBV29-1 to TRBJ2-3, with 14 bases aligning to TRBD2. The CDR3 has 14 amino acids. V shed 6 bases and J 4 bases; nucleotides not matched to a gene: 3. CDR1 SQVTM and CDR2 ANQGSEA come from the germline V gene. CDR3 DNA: TGCAGCGTAGGGACTAGCGGGAGCGCAGATACGCAGTATTTT. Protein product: CSVGTSGSADTQYF.

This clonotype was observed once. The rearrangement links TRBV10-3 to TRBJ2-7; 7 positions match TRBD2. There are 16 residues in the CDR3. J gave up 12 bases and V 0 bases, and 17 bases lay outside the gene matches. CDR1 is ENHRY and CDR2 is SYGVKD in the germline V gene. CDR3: CAISESATSSSSETYF. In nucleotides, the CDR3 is TGTGCCATCAGTGAGTCGGCGACTAGCAGTTCCTCTGAAACGTACTTC.

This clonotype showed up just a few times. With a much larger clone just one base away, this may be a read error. In DNA, the CDR3 is TGTGCCAGCAGTGACACTCGGCTCCACGAGCAGTACTTC. Translated: CASSDTRLHEQYF. The genes are TRBV6-5 and TRBJ2-7; no firm D call. This CDR3 spans 13 amino acids. The V and J ends lost 5 bases and 5 bases respectively, with 13 bases between them. Germline V CDR1 and CDR2: MNHEY, SVGAGI.

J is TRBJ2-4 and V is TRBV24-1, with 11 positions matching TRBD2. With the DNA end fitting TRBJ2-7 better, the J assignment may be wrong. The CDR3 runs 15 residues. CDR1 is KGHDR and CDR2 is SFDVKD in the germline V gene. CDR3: CATSEALAGASEQYF. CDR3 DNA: TGTGCCACCAGTGAGGCACTAGCGGGAGCCTCCGAGCAGTACTTC.

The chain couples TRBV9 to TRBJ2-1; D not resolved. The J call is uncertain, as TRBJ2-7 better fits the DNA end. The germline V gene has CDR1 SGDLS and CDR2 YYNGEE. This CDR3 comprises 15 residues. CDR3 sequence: CASSVAEAAYNEQYF. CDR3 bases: TGTGCCAGCAGCGTAGCTGAGGCGGCCTACAATGAGCAGTACTTC.

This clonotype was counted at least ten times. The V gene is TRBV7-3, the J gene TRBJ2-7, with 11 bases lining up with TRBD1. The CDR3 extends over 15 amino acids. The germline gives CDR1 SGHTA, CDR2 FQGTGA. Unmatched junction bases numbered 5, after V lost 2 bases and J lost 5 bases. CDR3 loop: CASSLGQGAVNEQYF. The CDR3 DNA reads TGTGCCAGCAGCTTAGGACAGGGGGCGGTCAACGAGCAGTACTTC.

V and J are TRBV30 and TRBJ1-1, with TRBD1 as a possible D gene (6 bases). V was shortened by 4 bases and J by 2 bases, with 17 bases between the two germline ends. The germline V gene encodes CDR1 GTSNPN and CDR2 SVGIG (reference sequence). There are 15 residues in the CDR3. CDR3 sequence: CAWTGAPAANTEAFF. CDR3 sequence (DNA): TGTGCCTGGACGGGGGCCCCGGCTGCTAACACTGAAGCTTTCTTT.

For the CDR3, the DNA is TGTGCCAGCAGCAACCTAGGAGCGGGAGTCGGGAATGAGCAGTACTTC. Its translation is CASSNLGAGVGNEQYF. J is TRBJ2-7 and V is TRBV6-2 or TRBV6-3; 8 nucleotides align to TRBD2. CDR1 and CDR2 from the germline V gene are MNHEY and SVGEGT. With 6 bases clipped from V and 7 bases from J, the junction kept 17 bases outside the gene matches. The CDR3 runs to 16 residues.

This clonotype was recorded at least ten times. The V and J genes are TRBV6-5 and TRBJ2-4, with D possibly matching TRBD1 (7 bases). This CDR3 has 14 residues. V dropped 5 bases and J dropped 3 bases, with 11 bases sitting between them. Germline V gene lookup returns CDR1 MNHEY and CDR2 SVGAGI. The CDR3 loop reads CASSSQGGKNIQYF. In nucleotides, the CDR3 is TGTGCCAGCAGTAGCCAGGGGGGCAAAAACATTCAGTACTTC.

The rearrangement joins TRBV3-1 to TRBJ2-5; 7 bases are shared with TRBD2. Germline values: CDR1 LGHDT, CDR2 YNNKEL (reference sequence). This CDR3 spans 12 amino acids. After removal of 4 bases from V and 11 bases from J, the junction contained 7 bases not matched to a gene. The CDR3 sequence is CASSRLACEQYF. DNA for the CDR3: TGTGCCAGCAGCCGACTAGCCTGTGAGCAGTACTTC.

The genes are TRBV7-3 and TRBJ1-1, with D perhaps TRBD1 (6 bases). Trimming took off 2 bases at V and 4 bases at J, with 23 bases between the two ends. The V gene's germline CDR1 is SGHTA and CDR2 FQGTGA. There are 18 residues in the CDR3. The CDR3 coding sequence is TGTGCCAGCAGCTTAGACTCGATAGGGGGGGGGCTTGGCACTGAAGCTTTCTTT. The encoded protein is CASSLDSIGGGLGTEAFF.

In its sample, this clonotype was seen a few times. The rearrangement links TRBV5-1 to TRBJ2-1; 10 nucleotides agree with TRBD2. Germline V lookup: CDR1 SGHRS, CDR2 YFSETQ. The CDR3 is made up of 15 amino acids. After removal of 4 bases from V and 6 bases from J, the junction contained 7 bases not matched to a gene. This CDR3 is CASSPLAGEGNEQFF. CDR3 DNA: TGCGCCAGCAGCCCCCTAGCGGGGGAGGGCAATGAGCAGTTCTTC.

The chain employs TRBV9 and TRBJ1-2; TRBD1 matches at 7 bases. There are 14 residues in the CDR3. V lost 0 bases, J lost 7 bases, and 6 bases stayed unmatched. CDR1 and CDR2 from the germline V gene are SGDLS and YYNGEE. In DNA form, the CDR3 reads TGTGCCAGCAGCGTAGACAGGGGACGTTTTGGCTACACCTTC. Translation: CASSVDRGRFGYTF. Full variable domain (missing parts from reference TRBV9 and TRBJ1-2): DSGVTQTPKHLITATGQRVTLRCSPRSGDLSVYWYQQSLDQGLQFLIQYYNGEERAKGNILERFSAQQFPDLHSELNLSSLELGDSALYFCASSVDRGRFGYTFGSGTRLTVV.

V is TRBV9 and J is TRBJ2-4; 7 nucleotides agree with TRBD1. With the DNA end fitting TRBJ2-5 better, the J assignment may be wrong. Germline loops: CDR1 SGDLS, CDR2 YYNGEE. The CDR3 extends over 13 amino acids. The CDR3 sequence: CASSVTGVETQYF. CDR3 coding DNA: TGTGCCAGCAGCGTCACAGGGGTAGAGACCCAGTACTTC.

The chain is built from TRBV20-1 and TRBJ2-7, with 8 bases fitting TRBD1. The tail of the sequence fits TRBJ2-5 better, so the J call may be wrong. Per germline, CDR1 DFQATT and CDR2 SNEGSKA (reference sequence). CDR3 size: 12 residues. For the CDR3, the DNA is TGCAGTGCCTCCAGGGGGCTGGAGACCCAGTACTTC. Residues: CSASRGLETQYF.

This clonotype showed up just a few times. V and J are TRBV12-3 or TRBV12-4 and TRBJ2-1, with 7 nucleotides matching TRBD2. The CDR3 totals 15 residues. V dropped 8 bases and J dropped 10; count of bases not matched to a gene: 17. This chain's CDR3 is CASGGSASGLREQFF. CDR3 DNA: TGTGCCAGCGGGGGTTCGGCTAGCGGCCTCCGGGAGCAGTTCTTC.

The CDR3 spells CSVHDPGTGRGRYNEQFF. DNA for the CDR3: TGCAGCGTTCACGACCCAGGCACTGGGCGGGGGAGATACAATGAGCAGTTCTTC. The chain couples TRBV29-1 to TRBJ2-1; 7 nucleotides align to TRBD2. The CDR3 sequence is 18 residues long. CDR1 is SQVTM, CDR2 ANQGSEA, per germline. The trim removed 5 bases at V and 4 bases at J, leaving 20 bases unmatched.

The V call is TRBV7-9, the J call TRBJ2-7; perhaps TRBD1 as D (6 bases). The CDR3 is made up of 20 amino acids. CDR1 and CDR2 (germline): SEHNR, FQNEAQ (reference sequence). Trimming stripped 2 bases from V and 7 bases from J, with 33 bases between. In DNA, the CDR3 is TGTGCCAGCAGCTTATACGGGCTGGAACTCAGGGGTCCGTCCCACAGTGAGCAGTACTTC. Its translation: CASSLYGLELRGPSHSEQYF.

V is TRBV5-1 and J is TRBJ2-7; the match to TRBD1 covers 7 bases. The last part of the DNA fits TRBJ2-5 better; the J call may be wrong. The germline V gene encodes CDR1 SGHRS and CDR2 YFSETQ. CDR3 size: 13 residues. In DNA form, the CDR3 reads TGCGCCAGCAGCGACCCAGGGGGAGAGACCCAGTACTTC. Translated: CASSDPGGETQYF.

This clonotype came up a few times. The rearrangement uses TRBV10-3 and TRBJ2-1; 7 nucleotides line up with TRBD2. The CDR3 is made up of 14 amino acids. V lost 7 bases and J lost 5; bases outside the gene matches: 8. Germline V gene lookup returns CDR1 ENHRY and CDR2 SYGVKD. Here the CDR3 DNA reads TGTGCCATCACCGCGGGCGGGAGCGACAATGAGCAGTTCTTC. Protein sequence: CAITAGGSDNEQFF.

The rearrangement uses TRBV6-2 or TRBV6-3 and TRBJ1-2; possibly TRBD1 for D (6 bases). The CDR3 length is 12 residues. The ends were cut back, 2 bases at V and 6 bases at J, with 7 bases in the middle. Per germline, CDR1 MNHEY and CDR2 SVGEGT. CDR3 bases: TGTGCCAGCAGTTACCACAGGGATGGCTACACCTTC. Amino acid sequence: CASSYHRDGYTF.

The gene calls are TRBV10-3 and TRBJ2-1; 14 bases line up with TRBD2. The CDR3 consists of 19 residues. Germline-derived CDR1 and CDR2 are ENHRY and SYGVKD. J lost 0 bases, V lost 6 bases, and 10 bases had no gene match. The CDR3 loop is CAISSGLAGDPGSYNEQFF. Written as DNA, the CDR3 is TGTGCCATCAGCTCGGGACTAGCGGGAGATCCAGGCTCCTACAATGAGCAGTTCTTC.

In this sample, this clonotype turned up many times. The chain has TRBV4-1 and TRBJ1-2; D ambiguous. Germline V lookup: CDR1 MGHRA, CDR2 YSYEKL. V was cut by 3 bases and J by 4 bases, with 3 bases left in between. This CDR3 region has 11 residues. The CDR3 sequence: CASSHIYGYTF. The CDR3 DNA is TGCGCCAGCAGCCATATCTATGGCTACACCTTC.

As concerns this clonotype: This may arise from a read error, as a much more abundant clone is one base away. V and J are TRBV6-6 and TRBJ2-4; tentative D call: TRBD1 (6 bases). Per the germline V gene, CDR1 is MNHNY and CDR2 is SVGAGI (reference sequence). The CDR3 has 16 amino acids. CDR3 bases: TGTGCCAACAGTCGTCAGGGGAGTGGGGCCAAAAACATTCAGTACTTC. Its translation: CANSRQGSGAKNIQYF.

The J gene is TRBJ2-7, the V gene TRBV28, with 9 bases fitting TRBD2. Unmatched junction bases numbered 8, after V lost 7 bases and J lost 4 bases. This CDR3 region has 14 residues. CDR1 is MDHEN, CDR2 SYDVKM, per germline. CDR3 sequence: CASTPSSGTYEQYF. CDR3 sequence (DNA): TGTGCCAGCACCCCGTCTAGCGGGACTTACGAGCAGTACTTC.

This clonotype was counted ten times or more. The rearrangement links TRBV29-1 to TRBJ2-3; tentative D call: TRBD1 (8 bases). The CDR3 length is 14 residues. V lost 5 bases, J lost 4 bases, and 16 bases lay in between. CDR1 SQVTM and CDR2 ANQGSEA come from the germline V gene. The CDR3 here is CSVSATGGADTQYF. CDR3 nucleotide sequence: TGCAGCGTTTCCGCTACAGGGGGGGCAGATACGCAGTATTTT.

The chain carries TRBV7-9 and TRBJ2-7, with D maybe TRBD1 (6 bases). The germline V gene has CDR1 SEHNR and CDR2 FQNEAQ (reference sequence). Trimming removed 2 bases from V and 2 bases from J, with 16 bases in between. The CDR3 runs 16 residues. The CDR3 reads CASSLYPRTDTYEQYF. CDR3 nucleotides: TGTGCCAGCAGCTTATATCCCCGGACAGATACCTACGAGCAGTACTTC.

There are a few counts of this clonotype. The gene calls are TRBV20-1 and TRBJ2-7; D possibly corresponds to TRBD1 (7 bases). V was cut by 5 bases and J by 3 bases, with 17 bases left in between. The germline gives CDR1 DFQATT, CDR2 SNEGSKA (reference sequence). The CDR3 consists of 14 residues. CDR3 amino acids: CSAPNQGGNYEQYF. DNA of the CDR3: TGCAGTGCTCCCAATCAGGGGGGAAACTACGAGCAGTACTTC.

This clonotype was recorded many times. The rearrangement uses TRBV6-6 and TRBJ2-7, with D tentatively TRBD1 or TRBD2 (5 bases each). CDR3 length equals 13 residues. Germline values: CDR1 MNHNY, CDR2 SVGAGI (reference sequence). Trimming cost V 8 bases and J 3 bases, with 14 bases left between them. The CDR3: CASCGPGSYEQYF. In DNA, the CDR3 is TGTGCCAGCTGTGGGCCAGGGAGCTACGAGCAGTACTTC.

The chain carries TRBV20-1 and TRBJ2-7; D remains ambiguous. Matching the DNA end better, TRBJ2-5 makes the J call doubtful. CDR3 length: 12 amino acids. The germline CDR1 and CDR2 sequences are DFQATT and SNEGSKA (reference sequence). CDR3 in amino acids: CSASSDLETQYF. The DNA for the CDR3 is TGCAGTGCTAGCTCGGACCTAGAGACCCAGTACTTC.

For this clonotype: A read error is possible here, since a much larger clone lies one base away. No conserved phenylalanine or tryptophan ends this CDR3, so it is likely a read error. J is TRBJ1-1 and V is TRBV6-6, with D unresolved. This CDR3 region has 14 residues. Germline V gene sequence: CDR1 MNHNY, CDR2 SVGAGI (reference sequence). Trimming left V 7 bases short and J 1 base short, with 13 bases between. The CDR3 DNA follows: TGTGCCAGCACCCGGCAAATCGGGAACACTGAAGCTTTCTCT. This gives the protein CASTRQIGNTEAFS.

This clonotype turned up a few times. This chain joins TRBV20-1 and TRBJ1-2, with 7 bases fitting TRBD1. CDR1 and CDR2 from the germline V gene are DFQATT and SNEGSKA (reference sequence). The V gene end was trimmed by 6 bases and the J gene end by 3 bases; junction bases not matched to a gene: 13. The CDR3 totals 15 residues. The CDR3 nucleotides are TGCAGTGCCATCGAAAAGACGCAGGGGGACTATGGCTACACCTTC. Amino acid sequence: CSAIEKTQGDYGYTF.